Shown below are 21 T cell receptor beta chains from a single sample sequenced in a study of shared clonotypes between healthy human individuals. Generated by immunoSEQ multiplex PCR, the TCRdb table keeps only in-frame clones and is missing some. This sample has some 500,000 clones; 95% to 97% occur once, and the top ten carry around 0.067%. Sequenced input: naive CD4+ T cells sorted from blood. Regarding subset: CD45RA+ positively selected. All receptors come from a woman aged 30 to 39 in good health.

V is TRBV30 and J is TRBJ2-2; tentative D call: TRBD2 (5 bases). CDR3 size: 16 residues. V lost 0 bases and J 6 bases, leaving 17 bases between the germline ends. From germline, CDR1 is GTSNPN and CDR2 SVGIG (reference sequence). Written as DNA, the CDR3 is TGTGCCTGGAGTGTAGGTGCGTCTAGCCGTGCCGGGGAGCTGTTTTTT. Its translation: CAWSVGASSRAGELFF.

V gene TRBV6-5 combines with J gene TRBJ1-1; D is uncertain. CDR3 size: 13 residues. Germline CDR1 and CDR2: MNHEY and SVGAGI. V gave up 2 bases and J gave up 9 bases, with 13 bases separating them. CDR3 region: CASSYERARQAFF. The CDR3, as DNA: TGTGCCAGCAGTTACGAAAGGGCCAGGCAAGCTTTCTTT.

This rearrangement joins TRBV18 to TRBJ2-5, with D hard to call. This CDR3 contains 13 residues. Germline CDR1 and CDR2: KGHSH and LQKENI. The V end was cut by 0 bases, the J end by 1 base, with 3 bases between. The CDR3 DNA is TGTGCCAGCTCACCACCGACCCAAGAGACCCAGTACTTC. The encoded protein is CASSPPTQETQYF.

V and J are TRBV18 and TRBJ2-7; 15 nucleotides align to TRBD2. V lost 2 bases, J lost 5 bases, and 10 bases stayed unmatched. Germline V gene data show CDR1 as KGHSH and CDR2 as LQKENI. The CDR3 is 18 residues long. Written as DNA, the CDR3 is TGTGCCAGCTCACCAATCTTACCAGGGACTAGCGGGAGGAACGAGCAGTACTTC. Residues: CASSPILPGTSGRNEQYF.

CDR3 amino acids: CAISESSETQYF. The CDR3 DNA is TGTGCCATCAGTGAGTCGAGTGAGACCCAGTACTTC. This sequence joins TRBV10-3 and TRBJ2-5; D not resolved. CDR3 size: 12 residues. In germline, CDR1 is ENHRY, CDR2 SYGVKD. V shed 0 bases and J shed 5 bases, with 4 bases lying between them.

The chain is built from TRBV11-2 and TRBJ2-7, with D unclear. Germline lookup yields CDR1 SGHAT and CDR2 FQNNGV. V lost 3 bases and J lost 5, with 14 bases in between. The CDR3 is made up of 14 amino acids. DNA of the CDR3: TGTGCCAGCAGCTTCTCTCCCCTTGGGAACGAGCAGTACTTC. This translates into CASSFSPLGNEQYF.

V usage is TRBV5-4 and J usage is TRBJ1-4; 8 bases line up with TRBD1. The CDR3 totals 15 residues. With V trimmed by 4 bases and J by 5 bases, 7 bases remained unmatched. CDR1 SGHNT and CDR2 YYREEE come from the germline V gene (reference sequence). Here the CDR3 DNA reads TGTGCCAGCAGCAAACAGGGGGACAGGAATGAAAAACTGTTTTTT. It yields the protein CASSKQGDRNEKLFF.

The chain carries TRBV5-1 and TRBJ2-6; D is possibly TRBD1 (5 bases). V lost 4 bases and J lost 13, with 18 bases in between. This CDR3 comprises 14 residues. Germline V lookup: CDR1 SGHRS, CDR2 YFSETQ. This chain's CDR3 is CASSPGHETSVLTF. The CDR3 region has the DNA TGCGCCAGCAGCCCTGGACACGAAACCTCTGTCCTGACTTTC. Looking up the rest from reference TRBV5-1 and TRBJ2-6 gives the full variable domain: KAGVTQTPRYLIKTRGQQVTLSCSPISGHRSVSWYQQTPGQGLQFLFEYFSETQRNKGNFPGRFSGRQFSNSRSEMNVSTLELGDSALYLCASSPGHETSVLTFGAGSRLTVL.

The V gene is TRBV14, the J gene TRBJ2-4; 9 nucleotides match TRBD1. CDR1 and CDR2 (germline): SGHDN, FVKESK. The CDR3 runs 18 residues. The trim removed 4 bases at V and 5 bases at J, leaving 15 bases unmatched. This CDR3 is CASSRSRPGQGKENIQYF. CDR3 bases: TGTGCCAGCAGCCGAAGCCGCCCAGGACAGGGGAAGGAAAACATTCAGTACTTC.

The chain uses TRBV19 and TRBJ1-1, with D perhaps TRBD1 (5 bases). The germline V gene has CDR1 LNHDA and CDR2 SQIVND (reference sequence). The CDR3 loop spans 12 amino acids. Trimming left V 6 bases short and J 4 bases short, with 9 bases between. CDR3 sequence reads: CASRRGGTEAFF. In DNA, the CDR3 is TGTGCCAGTAGGAGGGGCGGCACTGAAGCTTTCTTT. The full variable domain, with the rest looked up from reference TRBV19 and TRBJ1-1, is DGGITQSPKYLFRKEGQNVTLSCEQNLNHDAMYWYRQDPGQGLRLIYYSQIVNDFQKGDIAEGYSVSREKKESFPLTVTSAQKNPTAFYLCASRRGGTEAFFGQGTRLTVV.

The chain combines TRBV4-1 with TRBJ2-7; D call uncertain. CDR1 MGHRA and CDR2 YSYEKL come from the germline V gene. V gave up 0 bases and J gave up 5 bases, with 8 bases separating them. This CDR3 is built from 13 residues. As DNA, the CDR3 is TGCGCCAGCAGCCAAGAGTTTTTGGACGAGCAGTACTTC. Translation: CASSQEFLDEQYF.

This rearrangement joins TRBV6-5 to TRBJ2-7; D is possibly TRBD2 (6 bases). Germline lookup yields CDR1 MNHEY and CDR2 SVGAGI. The ends were cut back, 2 bases at V and 3 bases at J, with 11 bases in the middle. The CDR3 contains 14 residues. The CDR3 coding sequence is TGTGCCAGCAGTTACGCCGGGAGCCACTACGAGCAGTACTTC. Protein product: CASSYAGSHYEQYF.

Regarding this clone: Within the sample, other DNA sequences also encode this same CDR3. The chain combines TRBV9 with TRBJ2-3; D remains unclear. V lost 0 bases to trimming and J lost 3 bases, with 8 bases between them. The CDR3 length is 14 residues. Germline assignment: CDR1 SGDLS and CDR2 YYNGEE. The CDR3 is CASSVAVSTDTQYF. In DNA form, the CDR3 reads TGTGCCAGCAGCGTAGCTGTAAGTACAGATACGCAGTATTTT. Looking up the rest from reference TRBV9 and TRBJ2-3 gives the full variable domain: DSGVTQTPKHLITATGQRVTLRCSPRSGDLSVYWYQQSLDQGLQFLIQYYNGEERAKGNILERFSAQQFPDLHSELNLSSLELGDSALYFCASSVAVSTDTQYFGPGTRLTVL.

The chain recombines TRBV29-1 with TRBJ2-2; no reliable D call. Germline-derived CDR1 and CDR2 are SQVTM and ANQGSEA. Trimming stripped 7 bases from V and 4 bases from J, with 13 bases between. The CDR3 contains 13 residues. The CDR3 spells CSASEYITGELFF. Here the CDR3 DNA reads TGCAGCGCGTCAGAATATATCACCGGGGAGCTGTTTTTT.

This rearrangement joins TRBV7-9 to TRBJ2-7; 8 bases are a match to TRBD2. The CDR3 spans 18 residues. Germline CDR1 is SEHNR and CDR2 is FQNEAQ (reference sequence). After removal of 5 bases from V and 5 bases from J, the junction contained 20 bases not matched to a gene. CDR3 loop: CASSDGLKRLATVDEQYF. DNA of the CDR3: TGTGCCAGCAGCGACGGCCTGAAACGACTAGCGACGGTCGACGAGCAGTACTTC.

In DNA, the CDR3 is TGTGCCAGCAGCTTAAGGACAGGGGGCGGCGTTTCTTCAGCCCAGCATTTT. The encoded protein is CASSLRTGGGVSSAQHF. The chain uses TRBV7-2 and TRBJ1-5, with 11 bases aligning to TRBD1. Germline lookup yields CDR1 SGHTA and CDR2 FQGNSA. The CDR3 sequence is 17 residues long. V shed 2 bases, J shed 11 bases, and the junction held 14 bases outside the gene matches.

The rearrangement links TRBV11-2 to TRBJ1-1; D is uncertain. The V gene's germline CDR1 is SGHAT and CDR2 FQNNGV. CDR3 length equals 14 residues. Trimming removed 1 base at V and 0 bases at J, with 6 bases between. The DNA for the CDR3 is TGTGCCAGCAGCTTAGCCGGGGTGAACACTGAAGCTTTCTTT. Translation gives CASSLAGVNTEAFF.

The chain links TRBV30 to TRBJ1-1; D is perhaps TRBD1 (5 bases). This CDR3 contains 11 residues. The V end was cut by 5 bases, the J end by 5 bases, with 9 bases between. Germline CDR1 and CDR2: GTSNPN and SVGIG (reference sequence). Here the CDR3 DNA reads TGTGCCTGGGGGGGGGAAACTGAAGCTTTCTTT. It translates to CAWGGETEAFF.

The V gene is TRBV5-1, the J gene TRBJ2-7; tentative D call: TRBD1 (5 bases). CDR3 length: 13 residues. Per the germline V gene, CDR1 is SGHRS and CDR2 is YFSETQ. V lost 4 bases, J lost 5 bases, and 13 bases lay in between. CDR3 sequence reads: CASSPVGAHEQYF. The CDR3 DNA follows: TGCGCCAGCAGCCCTGTAGGGGCCCACGAGCAGTACTTC.

This chain joins TRBV7-2 and TRBJ2-5, with 16 bases aligning to TRBD2. The CDR3 covers 17 residues. Germline CDR1 reads SGHTA; CDR2 reads FQGNSA. V lost 5 bases to trimming and J lost 0 bases; unmatched junction nucleotides: 3. The CDR3: CASSVGLAGGYQETQYF. In nucleotides, the CDR3 is TGTGCCAGCAGCGTGGGACTAGCGGGAGGGTACCAAGAGACCCAGTACTTC. Complete variable domain (other parts from reference TRBV7-2 and TRBJ2-5): GAGVSQSPSNKVTEKGKDVELRCDPISGHTALYWYRQSLGQGLEFLIYFQGNSAPDKSGLPSDRFSAERTGGSVSTLTIQRTQQEDSAVYLCASSVGLAGGYQETQYFGPGTRLLVL.

The V call is TRBV18, the J call TRBJ2-5; D may be TRBD1 or TRBD2 (5 bases each). V lost 2 bases to trimming and J lost 1 base, with 8 bases between them. The germline V gene has CDR1 KGHSH and CDR2 LQKENI. There are 14 residues in the CDR3. CDR3 in DNA: TGTGCCAGCTCACCAACCGGGACCCAAGAGACCCAGTACTTC. Protein: CASSPTGTQETQYF.